This entry concerns a single T cell receptor (beta chain). The data derive from a study of blood T cell repertoires in COVID-19. Study-wide background: PBMCs, B-cell-depleted T cells, or T cells provided the cDNA or gDNA that made up the material.

This CDR3 has 15 residues. Germline CDR1 SGHKS, CDR2 YYEKEE (reference sequence). The V and J ends lost 0 bases and 4 bases respectively, with 11 bases between them. The repertoire was sequenced with immunoSEQ multiplex PCR; TCRdb's copy has only in-frame clones and lacks some. The data contain roughly 240,000 clones, over 75% of them seen just once; the ten biggest clones take up 4% to 6%. Specimen: peripheral blood. The rearrangement joins TRBV5-5 to TRBJ1-5; maybe TRBD1 (5 bases). The TCR sequence derives from a man aged 50 or older with COVID-19, enrolled during active disease. The CDR3 coding sequence is TGTGCCAGCAGCTTGGTGGGCAGGGATAATCAGCCCCAGCATTTT. Its translation: CASSLVGRDNQPQHF.